What follows are 25 T cell receptor beta chains derived from one specimen sequenced in a study of T cell clonality in common variable immunodeficiency. Study findings and constraints: Reportedly, TCR beta sequences from common variable immunodeficiency showed fewer deletions and N-nucleotide insertions.

No antigen has been identified for these receptors. Using immunoSEQ multiplex PCR, the repertoire was profiled, and TCRdb retains in-frame clones only, with some absent. The specimen has 14,000 or so clones, none found just once. The specimen sequenced was peripheral blood mononuclear cells. Every receptor here comes from a human donor with common variable immunodeficiency.

This clone counts as medium-sized. The read terminates 3 residues ahead of where the CDR3 ends, so the germline J gene completes it. The chain joins TRBV4-2 to TRBJ1-5, with D possibly being TRBD1 (5 bases). Trimming removed 3 bases at V and 0 bases at J, with 24 bases between. The CDR3 loop spans 20 amino acids. In germline, CDR1 is LGHNA, CDR2 YNFKEQ. CDR3 amino acids: CASSQRGPGEPSGSNQPQHF. Partial CDR3 DNA: TGTGCCAGCAGCCAGCGGGGTCCGGGGGAGCCCTCAGGTAGCAATCAGCCC.

In this sample, this clone turned up a few times. The read terminates 3 residues before the CDR3 end, so the remaining end is supplied by the germline J gene. V and J are TRBV18 and TRBJ2-1; D is possibly TRBD1 (7 bases). The CDR3 totals 14 residues. Germline lookup yields CDR1 KGHSH and CDR2 LQKENI. Trimming removed 1 base at V and 9 bases at J, with 13 bases between. CDR3 amino acids: CASSPRPGGFEQFF. Partial CDR3 DNA: TGTGCCAGCTCACCACGGCCAGGGGGGTTTGAG.

This clone was observed a handful of times. Coverage ceases 3 residues before the CDR3 finishes, and the germline J gene fills in the end. V usage is TRBV6-2 or TRBV6-3 and J usage is TRBJ2-5, with 8 bases identical to TRBD1. Germline CDR1 reads MNHEY; CDR2 reads SVGEGT. V shed 4 bases and J 1 base; nucleotides not matched to a gene: 5. CDR3 length: 15 amino acids. The CDR3 sequence: CASSSFDRGQETQYF. CDR3 DNA, as far as it was read: TGTGCCAGCAGTTCCTTCGACAGGGGCCAAGAGACC.

With respect to this clone: The CDR3 goes on 3 residues after the read ends, and that part is filled in from the germline J gene. The chain recombines TRBV7-9 with TRBJ2-1; 8 nucleotides match TRBD1. CDR1 and CDR2 from the germline V gene are SEHNR and FQNEAQ (reference sequence). The CDR3 has 14 amino acids. After removal of 4 bases from V and 3 bases from J, the junction contained 2 bases not matched to a gene. CDR3 DNA (partial): TGTGCCAGCAGCTCGGGACAGGTCTACAATGAG. This sequence encodes CASSSGQVYNE. The full CDR3 sequence reads CASSSGQVYNEQFF.

About this clone: The read terminates 3 residues ahead of where the CDR3 ends, so the germline J gene completes it. The V call is TRBV30, the J call TRBJ2-1; tentatively, D is TRBD2 (5 bases). V lost 4 bases, J lost 0 bases, and 13 bases lay in between. Germline V gene lookup returns CDR1 GTSNPN and CDR2 SVGIG (reference sequence). The length of the CDR3 is 15 residues. The CDR3 loop reads CAWKILRGSYNEQFF. The CDR3 DNA, read in part, is TGTGCCTGGAAGATCCTCCGGGGCTCCTACAATGAG.

Details on this clone: Read data end 3 residues before the CDR3 end; the end is taken from the germline J gene. The chain carries TRBV7-9 and TRBJ1-5, with D possibly TRBD1 on 5 matching bases. The CDR3 sequence is 15 residues long. Per germline, CDR1 SEHNR and CDR2 FQNEAQ (reference sequence). Trimming shortened V by 5 bases and J by 6 bases, and 17 bases separated the two germline ends. The CDR3 DNA, read in part, is TGTGCCAGCAGCGCCAGCGGGGCAGTTCGTCAGCCC. Its protein product is CASSASGAVRQP. The complete CDR3 reads CASSASGAVRQPQHF.

Turning to this clone: The read terminates 3 residues ahead of where the CDR3 ends, so the germline J gene completes it. This sequence joins TRBV2 and TRBJ1-4; maybe TRBD1 (6 bases). The CDR3 sequence is 16 residues long. Germline lookup yields CDR1 SNHLY and CDR2 FYNNEI. V shed 6 bases and J shed 0 bases, with 14 bases lying between them. The CDR3 loop reads CASRDRRRTTNEKLFF. The CDR3 bases that were read are TGTGCCAGCAGGGACAGACGACGGACAACTAATGAAAAA.

In this sample, this clone is medium-sized. Incomplete CDR3 DNA: TGTGCCAGTAGGACCGGCCTAGTCTTTAGCAATCAGCCC. Encoded protein: CASRTGLVFSNQP. From start to end, the CDR3 is CASRTGLVFSNQPQHF. This chain connects TRBV19 to TRBJ1-5; D not certain. The read ends 3 residues before the CDR3 terminus; that terminus is restored from the germline J gene. V was shortened by 6 bases and J by 0 bases, with 15 bases between the two germline ends. CDR1 and CDR2 (germline): LNHDA, SQIVND (reference sequence). The CDR3 covers 16 residues.

There are a few counts of this clone. The missing CDR3 end, 3 residues past where the read stops, is filled in from the germline J gene. The J gene is TRBJ2-3, the V gene TRBV7-2; the D gene is possibly TRBD1 (5 bases). The CDR3 consists of 13 residues. Trimming took 5 bases from V and 3 from J, leaving 9 bases between them. Looked up from germline, CDR1 is SGHTA and CDR2 is FQGNSA. The DNA read from the CDR3 is TGTGCCAGCAGCCCCGGACAAACAGATACG. As protein: CASSPGQTDT. The entire CDR3 sequence reads CASSPGQTDTQYF. Full variable domain (outside the CDR3, taken from reference TRBV7-2 and TRBJ2-3): GAGVSQSPSNKVTEKGKDVELRCDPISGHTALYWYRQSLGQGLEFLIYFQGNSAPDKSGLPSDRFSAERTGGSVSTLTIQRTQQEDSAVYLCASSPGQTDTQYFGPGTRLTVL.

Of note for this clone: The read ends 3 residues shy of where the CDR3 ends; the end is completed using the germline J gene. This chain connects TRBV2 to TRBJ2-7; the D gene is possibly TRBD1 (5 bases). The germline V gene encodes CDR1 SNHLY and CDR2 FYNNEI. The CDR3 sequence is 12 residues long. Trimming pared 3 bases from V and 6 bases from J, leaving 9 bases between. The CDR3 protein is CASSDRAGEQYF. The sequenced CDR3 bases are TGTGCCAGCAGTGACAGGGCTGGCGAG. The whole variable domain, remainder taken from reference TRBV2 and TRBJ2-7, is EPEVTQTPSHQVTQMGQEVILRCVPISNHLYFYWYRQILGQKVEFLVSFYNNEISEKSEIFDDQFSVERPDGSNFTLKIRSTKLEDSAMYFCASSDRAGEQYFGPGTRLTVT.

As regards this clone: With the read ending 3 residues before the CDR3 end, the germline J gene is used to fill in that end. The V and J genes are TRBV7-2 and TRBJ2-7, with no clear D. V was shortened by 2 bases and J by 1 base, with 3 bases between the two germline ends. Looked up from germline, CDR1 is SGHTA and CDR2 is FQGNSA. This CDR3 has 12 amino acids. The DNA read from the CDR3 is TGTGCCAGCAGCTTAATATCCTACGAG. Translation: CASSLISYE. The entire CDR3 protein is CASSLISYEQYF.

For this clone: The CDR3 extends 3 residues past the end of the read, so its final part is completed from the germline J gene. The V call is TRBV6-2 or TRBV6-3, the J call TRBJ2-1; 8 nucleotides agree with TRBD1. Germline assignment: CDR1 MNHEY and CDR2 SVGEGT. The CDR3 has 14 residues. Trimming cost V 4 bases and J 8 bases; bases outside gene matches: 7. CDR3 in amino acids: CASSSGQGSDEQFF. The CDR3 bases that were read are TGTGCCAGCAGTTCCGGACAGGGCAGCGATGAG.

This clone was observed a handful of times. CDR3 sequence: CASSPVGGGTDTQYF. CDR3 DNA (partial): TGTGCCAGCAGCCCCGTAGGCGGGGGTACAGATACG. The chain is built from TRBV7-2 and TRBJ2-3, with 7 bases aligning to TRBD2. The read ends 3 residues shy of where the CDR3 ends; the end is completed using the germline J gene. The CDR3 loop spans 15 amino acids. The germline CDR1 and CDR2 sequences are SGHTA and FQGNSA. V dropped 5 bases and J dropped 3; count of bases not matched to a gene: 8.

Comments on this clone: Read data end 3 residues before the CDR3 end; the end is taken from the germline J gene. This chain uses TRBV7-2 with TRBJ1-2; 7 bases agree with TRBD1. Germline CDR1 reads SGHTA; CDR2 reads FQGNSA. The CDR3 covers 15 residues. The trim removed 5 bases at V and 2 bases at J, leaving 8 bases unmatched. The chain's CDR3 is CASSPRAGGNYGYTF. CDR3 DNA (partial): TGTGCCAGCAGCCCACGGGCAGGGGGGAACTATGGC.

Turning to this clone: The read stops 3 residues short of the end of the CDR3; the missing end is completed from the germline J gene. The chain has TRBV7-9 and TRBJ1-1, with 7 nucleotides matching TRBD1. This CDR3 has 15 amino acids. V lost 5 bases to trimming and J lost 0 bases; unmatched junction nucleotides: 6. Germline V gene lookup returns CDR1 SEHNR and CDR2 FQNEAQ (reference sequence). The CDR3: CASSRTGTMNTEAFF. The CDR3 DNA, read in part, is TGTGCCAGCAGCCGGACAGGTACTATGAACACTGAA.

This clone is medium-sized. The sequenced fragment ends 3 residues before the CDR3 boundary, so the rest is inferred from the germline J gene. The chain uses TRBV18 and TRBJ1-2, with D possibly TRBD1 on 5 matching bases. Deletions cut 3 bases from V and 7 bases from J, with 15 bases between. The germline V gene has CDR1 KGHSH and CDR2 LQKENI. This CDR3 spans 14 amino acids. The part of the CDR3 DNA that was read is TGTGCCAGCTCACCGGGTTCAGGGATTGTTGGC. It specifies CASSPGSGIVG. The full CDR3 protein is CASSPGSGIVGYTF.

Turning to this clone: The read terminates 3 residues ahead of where the CDR3 ends, so the germline J gene completes it. The chain recombines TRBV7-3 with TRBJ2-3; 14 nucleotides align to TRBD2. Germline trimming cut 4 bases from V and 0 bases from J; bases unmatched to any gene: 3. This CDR3 has 17 amino acids. From germline, CDR1 is SGHTA and CDR2 FQGTGA. CDR3 in amino acids: CASSSGTSGGSTDTQYF. CDR3 bases read: TGTGCCAGCAGCTCCGGGACTAGCGGGGGAAGCACAGATACG.

Concerning this clone itself: The CDR3 end is not reached by the read, which stops 3 residues before it; the germline J gene fills it in. J is TRBJ2-7 and V is TRBV7-3; the match to TRBD2 covers 7 bases. CDR1 is SGHTA and CDR2 is FQGTGA in the germline V gene. The CDR3 length is 14 residues. The ends lost 5 bases at V and 3 bases at J; junction bases unmatched: 7. The CDR3 loop is CASSPGSGNYEQYF. The CDR3 bases that were read are TGTGCCAGCAGCCCAGGGAGCGGGAACTACGAG.

This clone has only a few counts. The sequenced fragment ends 3 residues before the CDR3 boundary, so the rest is inferred from the germline J gene. V is TRBV7-9 and J is TRBJ2-1; D may be TRBD1 (7 bases). V gave up 5 bases and J gave up 7 bases, with 15 bases separating them. Germline V gene lookup returns CDR1 SEHNR and CDR2 FQNEAQ (reference sequence). CDR3 length: 14 amino acids. CDR3: CASSIRGARNEQFF. CDR3 bases read: TGTGCCAGCAGCATCAGGGGGGCTCGAAATGAG.

In regard to this clone: The CDR3 end falls 3 residues outside the read, so it is completed with the germline J gene. The gene calls are TRBV7-9 and TRBJ2-7; 7 positions match TRBD2. In germline, CDR1 is SEHNR, CDR2 FQNEAQ (reference sequence). The CDR3 has 14 residues. Trimming at V came to 5 bases and at J to 2 bases, leaving 6 bases not matched to a gene. CDR3 region: CASSTVGGTYEQYF. Partial CDR3 DNA: TGTGCCAGCAGCACCGTGGGGGGGACCTACGAG.

Comments on this clone: The CDR3 end falls 3 residues outside the read, so it is completed with the germline J gene. V usage is TRBV19 and J usage is TRBJ2-1, with D unresolved. The germline V gene encodes CDR1 LNHDA and CDR2 SQIVND (reference sequence). This CDR3 comprises 15 residues. V was shortened by 5 bases and J by 4 bases, with 15 bases between the two germline ends. The chain's CDR3 is CASSPKFRVYNEQFF. CDR3 DNA (partial): TGTGCCAGTAGTCCAAAATTTCGGGTTTACAATGAG.

About this clone: The read finishes 3 residues shy of the CDR3 end, and the germline J gene is used to complete it. This chain uses TRBV7-6 with TRBJ1-1, with D uncertain. Germline V CDR1 and CDR2: SGHVS, FNYEAQ. This CDR3 comprises 13 residues. V was pared by 1 base and J by 1 base, with 4 bases between. CDR3 region: CASSLGQNTEAFF. The part of the CDR3 DNA that was read is TGTGCCAGCAGCTTAGGGCAGAACACTGAA.

As for this clone: From the germline J gene comes the end of the CDR3, since the read stops 3 residues before it. The rearrangement links TRBV19 to TRBJ2-1; 7 positions agree with TRBD1. The length of the CDR3 is 16 residues. Per germline, CDR1 LNHDA and CDR2 SQIVND (reference sequence). V dropped 4 bases and J dropped 2; count of bases not matched to a gene: 8. The sequenced part of the CDR3 DNA is TGTGCCAGTAGTACGCCGGGACAGACCCCCTACAATGAG. Amino acids: CASSTPGQTPYNE. The CDR3, in full, reads CASSTPGQTPYNEQFF.

This clone was seen a few times. The read is 3 residues too short to cover the CDR3 end, so that end is filled in from the germline J gene. This chain links TRBV19 with TRBJ2-1, with 7 bases lining up with TRBD1. V shed 7 bases, J shed 5 bases, and the junction held 11 bases outside the gene matches. Germline values: CDR1 LNHDA, CDR2 SQIVND (reference sequence). The CDR3 runs to 15 residues. CDR3 DNA (partial): TGTGCCAGTAACTTCCAGGGGGTCCCTAACAATGAG. Translation: CASNFQGVPNNE. The full CDR3 protein is CASNFQGVPNNEQFF.

Concerning this clone: The read ends 3 residues early relative to the CDR3; the germline J gene fills the gap. This chain joins TRBV7-3 and TRBJ2-2, with D perhaps matching TRBD1 (6 bases). Trimming removed 5 bases at V and 1 base at J, with 17 bases between. This CDR3 has 17 residues. Looked up from germline, CDR1 is SGHTA and CDR2 is FQGTGA. The sequenced part of the CDR3 DNA is TGTGCCAGCAGCCCCAGTGGTAGGGGGAGGAACACCGGGGAG. Translated, it gives CASSPSGRGRNTGE. The complete CDR3 protein is CASSPSGRGRNTGELFF.